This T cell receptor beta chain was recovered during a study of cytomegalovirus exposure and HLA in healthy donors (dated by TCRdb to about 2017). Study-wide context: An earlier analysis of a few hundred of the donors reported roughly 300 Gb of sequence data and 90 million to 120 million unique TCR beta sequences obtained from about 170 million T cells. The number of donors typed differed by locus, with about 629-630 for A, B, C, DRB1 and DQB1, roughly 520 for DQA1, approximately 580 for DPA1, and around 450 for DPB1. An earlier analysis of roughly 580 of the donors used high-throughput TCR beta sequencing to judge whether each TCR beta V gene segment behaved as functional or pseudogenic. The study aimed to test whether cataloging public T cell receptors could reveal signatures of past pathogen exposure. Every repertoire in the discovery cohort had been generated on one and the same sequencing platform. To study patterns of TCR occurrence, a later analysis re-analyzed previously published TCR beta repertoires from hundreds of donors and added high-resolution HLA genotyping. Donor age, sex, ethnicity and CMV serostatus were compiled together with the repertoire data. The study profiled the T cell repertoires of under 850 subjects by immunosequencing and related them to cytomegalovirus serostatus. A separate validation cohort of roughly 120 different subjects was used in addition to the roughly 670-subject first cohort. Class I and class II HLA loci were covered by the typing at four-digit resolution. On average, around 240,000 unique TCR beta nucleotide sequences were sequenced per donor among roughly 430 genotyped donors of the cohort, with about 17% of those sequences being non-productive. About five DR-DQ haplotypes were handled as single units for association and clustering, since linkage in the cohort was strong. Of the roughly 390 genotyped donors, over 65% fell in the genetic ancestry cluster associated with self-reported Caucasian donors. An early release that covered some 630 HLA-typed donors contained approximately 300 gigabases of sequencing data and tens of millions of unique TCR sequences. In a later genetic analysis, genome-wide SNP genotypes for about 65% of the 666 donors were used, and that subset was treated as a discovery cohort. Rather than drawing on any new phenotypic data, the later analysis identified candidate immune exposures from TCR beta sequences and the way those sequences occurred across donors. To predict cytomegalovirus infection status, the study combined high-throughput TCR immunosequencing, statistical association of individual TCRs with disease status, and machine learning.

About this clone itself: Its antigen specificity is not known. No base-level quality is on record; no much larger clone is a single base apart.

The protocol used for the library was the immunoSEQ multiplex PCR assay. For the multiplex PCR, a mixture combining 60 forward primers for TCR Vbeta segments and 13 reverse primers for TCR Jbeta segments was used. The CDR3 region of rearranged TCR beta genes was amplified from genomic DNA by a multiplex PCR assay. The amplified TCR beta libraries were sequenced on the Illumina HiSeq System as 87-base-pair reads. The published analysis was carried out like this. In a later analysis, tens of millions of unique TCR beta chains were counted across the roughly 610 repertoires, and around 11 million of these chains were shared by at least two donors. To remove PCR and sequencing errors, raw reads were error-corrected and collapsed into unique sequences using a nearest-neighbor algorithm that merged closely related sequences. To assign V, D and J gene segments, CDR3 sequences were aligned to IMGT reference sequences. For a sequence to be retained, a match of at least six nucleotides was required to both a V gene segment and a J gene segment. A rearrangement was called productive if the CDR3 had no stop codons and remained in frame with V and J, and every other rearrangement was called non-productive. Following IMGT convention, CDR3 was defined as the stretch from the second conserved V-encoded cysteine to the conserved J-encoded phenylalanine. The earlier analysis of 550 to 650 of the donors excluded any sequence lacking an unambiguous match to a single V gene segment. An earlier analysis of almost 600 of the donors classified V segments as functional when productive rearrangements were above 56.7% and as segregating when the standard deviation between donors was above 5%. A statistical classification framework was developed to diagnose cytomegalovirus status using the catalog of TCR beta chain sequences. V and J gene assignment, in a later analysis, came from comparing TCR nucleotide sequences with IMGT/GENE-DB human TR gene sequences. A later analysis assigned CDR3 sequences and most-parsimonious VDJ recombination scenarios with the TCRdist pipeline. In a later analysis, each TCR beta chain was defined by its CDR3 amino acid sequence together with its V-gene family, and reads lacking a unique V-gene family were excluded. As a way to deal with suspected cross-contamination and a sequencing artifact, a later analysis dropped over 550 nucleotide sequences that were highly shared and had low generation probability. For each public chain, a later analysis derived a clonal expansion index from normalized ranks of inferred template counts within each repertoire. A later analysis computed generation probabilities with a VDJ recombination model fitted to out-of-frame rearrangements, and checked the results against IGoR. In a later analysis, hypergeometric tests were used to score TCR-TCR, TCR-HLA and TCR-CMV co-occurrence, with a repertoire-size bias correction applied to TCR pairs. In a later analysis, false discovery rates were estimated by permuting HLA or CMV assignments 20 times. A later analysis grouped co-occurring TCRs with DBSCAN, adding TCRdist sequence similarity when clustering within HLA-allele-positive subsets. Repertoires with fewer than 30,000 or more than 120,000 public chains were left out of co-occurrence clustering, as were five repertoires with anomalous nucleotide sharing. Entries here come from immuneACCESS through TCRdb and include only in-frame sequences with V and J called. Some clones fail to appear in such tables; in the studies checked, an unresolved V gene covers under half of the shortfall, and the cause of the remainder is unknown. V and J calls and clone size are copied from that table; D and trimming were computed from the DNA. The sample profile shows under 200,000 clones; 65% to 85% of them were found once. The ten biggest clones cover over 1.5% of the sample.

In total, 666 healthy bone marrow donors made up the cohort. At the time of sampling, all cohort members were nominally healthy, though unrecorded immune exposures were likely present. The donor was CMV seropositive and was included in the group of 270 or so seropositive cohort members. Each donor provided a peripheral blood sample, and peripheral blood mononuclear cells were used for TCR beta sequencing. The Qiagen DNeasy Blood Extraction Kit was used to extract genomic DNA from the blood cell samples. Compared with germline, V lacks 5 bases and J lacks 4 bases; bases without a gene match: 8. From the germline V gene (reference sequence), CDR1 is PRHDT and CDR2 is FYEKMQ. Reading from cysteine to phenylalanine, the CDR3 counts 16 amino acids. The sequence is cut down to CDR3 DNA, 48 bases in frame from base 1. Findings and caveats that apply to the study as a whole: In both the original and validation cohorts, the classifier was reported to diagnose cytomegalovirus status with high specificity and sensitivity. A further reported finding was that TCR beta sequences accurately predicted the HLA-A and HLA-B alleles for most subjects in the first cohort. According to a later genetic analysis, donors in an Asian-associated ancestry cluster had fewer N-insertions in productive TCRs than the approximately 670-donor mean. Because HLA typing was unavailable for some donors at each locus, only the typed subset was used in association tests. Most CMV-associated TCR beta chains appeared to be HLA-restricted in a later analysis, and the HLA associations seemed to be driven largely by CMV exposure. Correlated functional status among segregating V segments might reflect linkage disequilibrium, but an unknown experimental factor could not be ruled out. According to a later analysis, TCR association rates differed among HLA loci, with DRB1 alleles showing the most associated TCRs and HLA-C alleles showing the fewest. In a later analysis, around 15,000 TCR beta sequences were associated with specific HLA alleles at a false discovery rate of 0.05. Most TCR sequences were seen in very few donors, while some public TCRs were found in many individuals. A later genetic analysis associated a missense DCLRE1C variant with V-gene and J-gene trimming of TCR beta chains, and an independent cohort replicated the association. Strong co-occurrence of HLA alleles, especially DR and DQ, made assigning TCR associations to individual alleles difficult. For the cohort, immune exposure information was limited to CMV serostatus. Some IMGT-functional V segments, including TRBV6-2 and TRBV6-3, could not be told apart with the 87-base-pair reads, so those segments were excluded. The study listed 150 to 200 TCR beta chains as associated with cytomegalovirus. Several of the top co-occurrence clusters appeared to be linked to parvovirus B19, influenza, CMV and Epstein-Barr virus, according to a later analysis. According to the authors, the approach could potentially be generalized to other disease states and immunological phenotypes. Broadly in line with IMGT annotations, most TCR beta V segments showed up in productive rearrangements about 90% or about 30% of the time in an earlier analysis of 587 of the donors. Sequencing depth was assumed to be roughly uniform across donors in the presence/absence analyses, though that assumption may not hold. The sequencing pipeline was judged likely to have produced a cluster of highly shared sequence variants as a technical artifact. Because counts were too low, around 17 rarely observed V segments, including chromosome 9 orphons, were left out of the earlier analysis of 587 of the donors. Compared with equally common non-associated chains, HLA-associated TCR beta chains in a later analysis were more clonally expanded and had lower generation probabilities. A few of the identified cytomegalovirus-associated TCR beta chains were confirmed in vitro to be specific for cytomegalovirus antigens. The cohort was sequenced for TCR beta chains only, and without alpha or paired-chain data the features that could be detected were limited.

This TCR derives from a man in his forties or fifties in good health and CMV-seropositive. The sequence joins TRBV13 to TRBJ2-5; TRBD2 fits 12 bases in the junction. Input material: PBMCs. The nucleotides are TGTGCCAGCAGCCTAAGGACTAGCGGGATGTTAGAGACCCAGTACTTC. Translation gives CASSLRTSGMLETQYF.